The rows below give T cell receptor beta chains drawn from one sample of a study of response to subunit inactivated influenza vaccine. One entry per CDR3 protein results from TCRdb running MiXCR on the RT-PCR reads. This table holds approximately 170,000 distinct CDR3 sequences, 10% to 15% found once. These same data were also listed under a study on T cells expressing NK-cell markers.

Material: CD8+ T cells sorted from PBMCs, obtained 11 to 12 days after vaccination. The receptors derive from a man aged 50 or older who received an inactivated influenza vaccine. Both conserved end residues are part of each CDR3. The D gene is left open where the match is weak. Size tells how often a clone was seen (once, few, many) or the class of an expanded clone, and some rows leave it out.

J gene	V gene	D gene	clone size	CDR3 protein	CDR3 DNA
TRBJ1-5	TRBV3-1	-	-	CARHQRDLNQPQHF	TGTGCCAGACACCAAAGGGACTTAAATCAGCCCCAGCATTTT
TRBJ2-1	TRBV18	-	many	CASSPPAPEQFF	TGTGCCAGCTCACCTCCGGCCCCTGAGCAGTTCTTC
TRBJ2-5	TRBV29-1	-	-	CSVAGGTRGGRETQYF	TGCAGCGTTGCTGGCGGGACAAGAGGAGGGAGAGAGACCCAGTACTTC
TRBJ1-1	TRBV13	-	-	CASSSRAGMDTEAFF	TGTGCCAGCAGCTCTAGGGCGGGGATGGACACTGAAGCTTTCTTT
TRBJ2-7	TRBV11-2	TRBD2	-	CASSSMTSGTTYEQYF	TGTGCCAGCAGCTCAATGACTAGCGGAACCACCTACGAGCAGTACTTC
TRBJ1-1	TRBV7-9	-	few	CASSPDITEAFF	TGTGCCAGCAGCCCTGACATTACTGAAGCTTTCTTT
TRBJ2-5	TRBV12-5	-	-	CASGYQETQYF	TGTGCTAGTGGTTACCAAGAGACCCAGTACTTC
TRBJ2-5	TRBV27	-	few	CASSPTDKETQYF	TGTGCCAGCAGCCCTACAGATAAAGAGACCCAGTACTTC
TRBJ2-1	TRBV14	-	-	CASSQARLGEQFF	TGTGCCAGCAGCCAAGCAAGGTTGGGTGAGCAGTTCTTC
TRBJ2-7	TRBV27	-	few	CASSFRDRRVYEQYF	TGTGCCAGCAGTTTTAGGGACCGCAGGGTATACGAGCAGTACTTC
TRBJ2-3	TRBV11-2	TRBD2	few	CASSLEAGAEDTQYF	TGTGCCAGCAGCTTAGAAGCGGGGGCCGAGGATACGCAGTATTTT
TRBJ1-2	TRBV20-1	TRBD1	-	CSAPGQGTFYGYTF	TGCAGTGCGCCAGGACAGGGGACCTTCTATGGCTACACCTTC
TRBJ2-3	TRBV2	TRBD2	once	CASTKAGGPDTQYF	TGTGCCAGCACAAAAGCGGGGGGCCCAGATACGCAGTATTTT
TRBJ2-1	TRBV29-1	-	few	CSVEDRLLEYEQFF	TGCAGCGTTGAAGATCGCCTCCTGGAGTATGAGCAGTTCTTC
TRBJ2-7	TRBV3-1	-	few	CASSQERVWTAPLGQYF	TGTGCCAGCAGCCAAGAGAGGGTGTGGACAGCTCCCCTAGGGCAGTACTTC
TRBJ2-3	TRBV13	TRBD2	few	CASSLPTSESTDTQYF	TGTGCCAGCAGCTTACCGACTAGCGAGAGCACAGATACGCAGTATTTT
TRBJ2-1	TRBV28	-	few	CASSFIGAFDEQFF	TGTGCCAGCAGTTTTATCGGTGCGTTCGATGAGCAGTTCTTC
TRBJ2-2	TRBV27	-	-	CASSPTTGTANTGELFF	TGTGCCAGCAGTCCGACGACCGGGACGGCGAACACCGGGGAGCTGTTTTTT
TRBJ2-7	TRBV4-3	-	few	CASSYDRDGTYEQYF	TGCGCCAGCAGCTACGACCGGGACGGCACCTACGAGCAGTACTTC